This TCR beta chain stems from a study of PD-1 blockade in classical Hodgkin lymphoma. The V gene lost 4 bases and the J gene lost 2 bases, with 15 bases spanning the gap. Germline loops: CDR1 SGHNT, CDR2 YYREEE (reference sequence). The CDR3 runs to 15 residues. Time point here: cycle 4 day 1 (C4D1), after 6 weeks of nivolumab. Patients all relapsed after autologous stem cell transplantation, and there was variation in brentuximab vedotin exposure. General study findings and limits: Why the repertoires differ is still unclear, perhaps disease activity or prior therapy. Reported baseline diversity: healthy donors highest, relapsed/refractory patients lowest. Newly diagnosed patients and complete responders had comparable diversity at baseline.

TCRdb's copy holds only in-frame clones and misses some; the assay was immunoSEQ multiplex PCR. This sample carries some 52,000 clones, approximately 89% of them seen once, and the ten largest clones take approximately 6.5%. A word on this clone: Its cognate antigen is unknown.

The chain is built from TRBV5-4 and TRBJ1-1; perhaps TRBD1 as D (5 bases). The sample here was peripheral blood mononuclear cells (PBMCs), taken before the fourth cycle of nivolumab. The receptor comes from a human donor with classical Hodgkin lymphoma. CDR3 nucleotide sequence: TGTGCCAGCAGCCCAATAGGGACGGCCAACACTGAAGCTTTCTTT. Amino acids: CASSPIGTANTEAFF.